A selection of T cell receptor beta chains follows, all from one sample in a study of OX40 agonist ivuxolimab in advanced cancers. TCRdb keeps only in-frame clones here, not all; method: immunoSEQ multiplex PCR. The sample includes roughly 70,000 clones, about 90% of them seen just once. The sequencing used CD4+ or CD8+ T cells sorted from blood, collected in a trial of the OX40 agonist ivuxolimab. The receptor source for this set is an adult with an advanced solid tumor such as melanoma, head and neck, liver or kidney cancer. CDR3s include the opening cysteine and the closing phenylalanine or tryptophan.

TRBV27	TRBJ2-7	16	CASSLSAGTLSYEQYF
TRBV27	TRBJ1-2	15	CASSLSGGRSLGYTF
TRBV4-1	TRBJ1-5	15	CASSPLFPDVQPQHF
TRBV7-6	TRBJ2-7	14	CASSLGGPTYEQYF
TRBV27	TRBJ2-3	15	CATSSGGRAPDTQYF
TRBV2	TRBJ1-2	13	CASSEGTGAGYTF
TRBV7-3	TRBJ2-1	13	CASRSPPENEQFF
TRBV9	TRBJ2-7	14	CASSVYGASYEQYF
TRBV6-4	TRBJ2-1	16	CASSDSDRGPYNEQFF
TRBV7-6	TRBJ2-1	13	CASSLGTRNEQFF
TRBV27	TRBJ2-1	13	CASSFGESAEQFF
TRBV2	TRBJ2-7	15	CASSDSDLASYEQYF
TRBV19	TRBJ2-7	13	CASSPSLYYEQYF
TRBV9	TRBJ2-3	14	CASSASGRADTQYF
TRBV5-4	TRBJ1-1	14	CASRYRGGDTEAFF
TRBV5-4	TRBJ1-2	12	CASTGSRNGYTF
TRBV9	TRBJ1-3	16	CASSHRDRGTGNTIYF
TRBV6-1	TRBJ2-2	19	CASIEAWSLAGGITGELFF
TRBV7-9	TRBJ2-7	14	CASSLVPGGGEQYF
TRBV7-3	TRBJ2-5	14	CASSSGLSGGTQYF
TRBV5-6	TRBJ1-1	15	CASSLGGTWNTEAFF
TRBV11-2	TRBJ1-1	15	CASSPQGLLNTEAFF
TRBV2	TRBJ2-3	16	CASSEALWIRTDTQYF
TRBV11-2	TRBJ2-3	13	CASSLGGSWAQYF
TRBV7-9	TRBJ1-1	13	CASSYGQKVEAFF
TRBV30	TRBJ1-1	11	CAWRYGPEAFF
TRBV30	TRBJ2-3	14	CAWSVRRDTDTQYF
TRBV5-1	TRBJ1-2	14	CASSLDGPGIGYTF
TRBV15	TRBJ1-6	15	CATSRDSGPNSPLHF
TRBV27	TRBJ1-3	15	CASSGGTGVLNTIYF
TRBV2	TRBJ1-2	15	CASSDPDGSLRGYTF
TRBV19	TRBJ1-1	13	CASSIGGQRDAFF
TRBV2	TRBJ2-7	14	CASMRDTWIDEQYF
TRBV6-6	TRBJ2-1	13	CASSYSPINEQFF
TRBV25-1	TRBJ1-2	13	CASSAPSGYGYTF
TRBV19	TRBJ2-2	16	CASSIASGQRIGELFF
TRBV7-9	TRBJ2-7	14	CASSSGDLSYEQYF
TRBV27	TRBJ1-1	13	CASSLQGNTEAFF
TRBV27	TRBJ2-1	16	CASSRPGTSRVNEQFF
TRBV15	TRBJ1-6	19	CATSRDDPRRARVWSPLHF
TRBV7-7	TRBJ2-1	13	CASSLGVVAEQFF
TRBV27	TRBJ2-7	15	CASSPPQGGPYEQYF
TRBV27	TRBJ2-2	13	CASTSLGSGELFF
TRBV13	TRBJ1-3	15	CASSLNGARGNTIYF
TRBV5-1	TRBJ1-1	16	CASSLAYREMNTEAFF
TRBV6-5	TRBJ2-1	9	CASQIEQFF